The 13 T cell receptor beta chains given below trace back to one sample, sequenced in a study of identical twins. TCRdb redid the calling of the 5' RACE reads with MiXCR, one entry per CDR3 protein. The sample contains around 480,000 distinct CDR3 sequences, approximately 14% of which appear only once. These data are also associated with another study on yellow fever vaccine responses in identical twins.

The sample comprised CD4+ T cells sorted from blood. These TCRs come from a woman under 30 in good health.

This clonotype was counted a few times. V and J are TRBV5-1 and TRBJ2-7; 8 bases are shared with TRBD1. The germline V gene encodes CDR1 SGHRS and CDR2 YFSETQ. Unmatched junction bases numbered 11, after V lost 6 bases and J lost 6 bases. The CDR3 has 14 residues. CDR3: CASTTRTGIGEQYF. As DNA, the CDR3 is TGCGCCAGCACTACACGGACAGGGATAGGCGAGCAGTACTTC.

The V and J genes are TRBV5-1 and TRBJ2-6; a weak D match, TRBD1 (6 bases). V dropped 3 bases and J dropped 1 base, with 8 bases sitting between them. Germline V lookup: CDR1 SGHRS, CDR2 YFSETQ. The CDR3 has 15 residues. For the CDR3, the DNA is TGCGCCAGCAGCTGGACAGTTTCTGGGGCCAACGTCCTGACTTTC. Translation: CASSWTVSGANVLTF.

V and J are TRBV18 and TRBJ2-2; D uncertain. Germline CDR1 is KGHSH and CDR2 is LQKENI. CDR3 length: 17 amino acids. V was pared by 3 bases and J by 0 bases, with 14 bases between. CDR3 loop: CASSPQFWSTNTGELFF. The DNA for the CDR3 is TGTGCCAGCTCACCCCAATTTTGGAGTACGAACACCGGGGAGCTGTTTTTT.

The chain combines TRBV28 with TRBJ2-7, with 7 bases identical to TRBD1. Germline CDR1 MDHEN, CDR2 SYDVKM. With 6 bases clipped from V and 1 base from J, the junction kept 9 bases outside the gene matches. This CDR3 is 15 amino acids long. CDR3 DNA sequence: TGTGCCAGCAGCCCCACCGGGACAGCTTCCTACGAGCAGTACTTC. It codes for CASSPTGTASYEQYF. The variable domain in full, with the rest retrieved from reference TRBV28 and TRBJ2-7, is DVKVTQSSRYLVKRTGEKVFLECVQDMDHENMFWYRQDPGLGLRLIYFSYDVKMKEKGDIPEGYSVSREKKERFSLILESASTNQTSMYLCASSPTGTASYEQYFGPGTRLTVT.

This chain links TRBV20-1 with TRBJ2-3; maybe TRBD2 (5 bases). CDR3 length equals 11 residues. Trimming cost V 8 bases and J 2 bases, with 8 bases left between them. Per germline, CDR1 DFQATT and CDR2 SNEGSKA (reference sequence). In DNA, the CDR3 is TGCAGTAGCGGACCCACAGATACGCAGTATTTT. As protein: CSSGPTDTQYF.

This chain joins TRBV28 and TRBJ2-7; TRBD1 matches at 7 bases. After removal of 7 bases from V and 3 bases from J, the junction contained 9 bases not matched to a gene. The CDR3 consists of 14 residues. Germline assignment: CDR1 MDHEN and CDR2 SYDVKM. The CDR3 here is CASNEGGIGYEQYF. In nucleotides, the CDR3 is TGTGCCAGCAACGAAGGGGGCATAGGCTACGAGCAGTACTTC.

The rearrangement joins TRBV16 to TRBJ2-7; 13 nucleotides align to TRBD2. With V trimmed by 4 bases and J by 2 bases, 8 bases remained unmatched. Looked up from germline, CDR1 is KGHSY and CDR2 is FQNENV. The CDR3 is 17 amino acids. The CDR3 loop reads CASSRPGLAGETYEQYF. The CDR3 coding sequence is TGTGCCAGCAGCCGGCCCGGACTAGCGGGAGAAACCTACGAGCAGTACTTC.

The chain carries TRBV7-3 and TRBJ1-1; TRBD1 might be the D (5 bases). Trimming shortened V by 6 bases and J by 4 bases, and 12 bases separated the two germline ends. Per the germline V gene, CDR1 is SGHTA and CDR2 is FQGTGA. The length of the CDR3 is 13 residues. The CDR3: CASRQSGVTEAFF. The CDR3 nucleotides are TGTGCCAGCAGACAGTCGGGGGTCACTGAAGCTTTCTTT.

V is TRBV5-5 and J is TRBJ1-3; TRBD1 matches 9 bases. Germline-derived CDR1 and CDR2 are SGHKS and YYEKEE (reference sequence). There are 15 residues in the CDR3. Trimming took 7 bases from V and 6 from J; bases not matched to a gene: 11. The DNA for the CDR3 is TGTGCCAGCTCGCTGGGACAGGGTTATGAAAACACCATATATTTT. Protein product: CASSLGQGYENTIYF.

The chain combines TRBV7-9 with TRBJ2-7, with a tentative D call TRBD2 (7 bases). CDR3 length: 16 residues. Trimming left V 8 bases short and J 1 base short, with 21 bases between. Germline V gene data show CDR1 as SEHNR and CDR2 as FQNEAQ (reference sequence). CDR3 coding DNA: TGTGCCAGCGAAAAGTCGGGGGGCTCCCATTCCTACGAGCAGTACTTC. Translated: CASEKSGGSHSYEQYF.

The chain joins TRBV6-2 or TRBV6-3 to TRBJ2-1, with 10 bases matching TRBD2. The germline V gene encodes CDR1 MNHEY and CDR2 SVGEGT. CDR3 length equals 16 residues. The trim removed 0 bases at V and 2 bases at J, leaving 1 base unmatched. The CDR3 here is CASSYSSGRAYNEQFF. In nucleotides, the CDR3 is TGTGCCAGCAGTTACTCGAGCGGGAGGGCCTACAATGAGCAGTTCTTC.

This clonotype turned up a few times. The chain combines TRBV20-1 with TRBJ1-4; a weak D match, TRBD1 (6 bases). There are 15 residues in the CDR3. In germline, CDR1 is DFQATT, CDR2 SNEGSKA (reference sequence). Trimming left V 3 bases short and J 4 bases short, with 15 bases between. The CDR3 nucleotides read TGCAGTGCTAGGGGTTGGAGGACAGATAATGAAAAACTGTTTTTT. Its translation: CSARGWRTDNEKLFF.

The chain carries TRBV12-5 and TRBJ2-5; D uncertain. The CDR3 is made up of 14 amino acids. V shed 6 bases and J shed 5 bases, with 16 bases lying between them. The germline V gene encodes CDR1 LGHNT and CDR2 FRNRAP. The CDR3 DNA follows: TGTGCTAGTGGAAATGGGGTCGTTGGGGAGACCCAGTACTTC. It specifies CASGNGVVGETQYF.